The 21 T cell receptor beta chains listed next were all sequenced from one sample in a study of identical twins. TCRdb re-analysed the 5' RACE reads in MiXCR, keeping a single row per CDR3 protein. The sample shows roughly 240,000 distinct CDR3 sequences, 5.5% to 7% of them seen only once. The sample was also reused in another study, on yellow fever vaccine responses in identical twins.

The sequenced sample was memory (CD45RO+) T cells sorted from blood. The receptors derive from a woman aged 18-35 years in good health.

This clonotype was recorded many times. CDR3 loop: CASSTGTGSDTQYF. For the CDR3, the DNA is TGCGCCAGCAGCACCGGGACAGGGAGCGATACGCAGTATTTT. The genes are TRBV5-1 and TRBJ2-3; 9 bases align to TRBD1. J gave up 6 bases and V 4 bases, and 6 bases lay outside the gene matches. Per germline, CDR1 SGHRS and CDR2 YFSETQ. The CDR3 is made up of 14 amino acids.

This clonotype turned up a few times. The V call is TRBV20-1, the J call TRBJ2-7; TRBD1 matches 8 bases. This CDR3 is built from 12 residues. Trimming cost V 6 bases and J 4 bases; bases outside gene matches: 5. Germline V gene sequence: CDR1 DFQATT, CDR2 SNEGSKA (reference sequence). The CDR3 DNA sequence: TGCAGTGCCCACAGGGGGATTTACGAGCAGTACTTC. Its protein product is CSAHRGIYEQYF.

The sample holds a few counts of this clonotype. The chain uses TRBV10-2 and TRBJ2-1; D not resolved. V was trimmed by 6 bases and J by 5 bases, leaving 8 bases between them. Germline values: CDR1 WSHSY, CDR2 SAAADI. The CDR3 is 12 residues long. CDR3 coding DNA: TGCGCCAGCAGCCCCGCGGACAATGAGCAGTTCTTC. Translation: CASSPADNEQFF.

The CDR3 DNA sequence: TGTGCCAGCAGCTATTGGGACAGATCCTACGAGCAGTACTTC. Protein: CASSYWDRSYEQYF. The V gene is TRBV5-4, the J gene TRBJ2-7, with 7 bases identical to TRBD1. This CDR3 is built from 14 residues. The germline CDR1 and CDR2 sequences are SGHNT and YYREEE (reference sequence). V was clipped by 3 bases and J by 1 base; unmatched bases: 4. The full variable domain, with the rest looked up from reference TRBV5-4 and TRBJ2-7, is ETGVTQSPTHLIKTRGQQVTLRCSSQSGHNTVSWYQQALGQGPQFIFQYYREEENGRGNFPPRFSGLQFPNYSSELNVNALELDDSALYLCASSYWDRSYEQYFGPGTRLTVT.

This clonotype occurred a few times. CDR3 residues: CASSATSGGADEQFF. CDR3 in DNA: TGTGCCAGCAGTGCCACTAGCGGGGGGGCCGATGAGCAGTTCTTC. The genes are TRBV6-4 and TRBJ2-1, with 13 bases lining up with TRBD2. This CDR3 spans 15 amino acids. V was pared by 4 bases and J by 8 bases, with 5 bases of the junction left unmatched. The germline V gene encodes CDR1 MRHNA and CDR2 SNTAGT.

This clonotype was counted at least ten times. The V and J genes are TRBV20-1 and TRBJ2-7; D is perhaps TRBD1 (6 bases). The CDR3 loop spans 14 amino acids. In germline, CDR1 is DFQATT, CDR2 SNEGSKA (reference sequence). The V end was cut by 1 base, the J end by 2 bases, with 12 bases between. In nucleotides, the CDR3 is TGCAGTGCTAGAGTGGGGGACACTGCCTACGAGCAGTACTTC. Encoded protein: CSARVGDTAYEQYF.

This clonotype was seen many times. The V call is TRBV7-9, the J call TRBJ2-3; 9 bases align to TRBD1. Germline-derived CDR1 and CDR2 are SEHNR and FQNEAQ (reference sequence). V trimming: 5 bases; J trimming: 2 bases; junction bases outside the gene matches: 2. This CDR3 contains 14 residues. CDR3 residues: CASSRTGATDTQYF. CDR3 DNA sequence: TGTGCCAGCAGCCGGACAGGGGCCACAGATACGCAGTATTTT.

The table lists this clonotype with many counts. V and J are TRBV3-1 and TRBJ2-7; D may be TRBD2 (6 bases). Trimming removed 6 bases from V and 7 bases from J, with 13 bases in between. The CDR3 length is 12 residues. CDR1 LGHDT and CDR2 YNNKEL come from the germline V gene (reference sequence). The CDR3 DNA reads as TGTGCCAGCAGGGACTATCCCGGGGAGCAGTACTTC. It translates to CASRDYPGEQYF.

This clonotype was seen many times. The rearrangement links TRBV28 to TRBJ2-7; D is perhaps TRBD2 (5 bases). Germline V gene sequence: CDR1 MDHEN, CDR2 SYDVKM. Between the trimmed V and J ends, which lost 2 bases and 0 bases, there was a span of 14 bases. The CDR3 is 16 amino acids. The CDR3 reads CASSLEGRRGSYEQYF. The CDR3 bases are TGTGCCAGCAGTTTAGAGGGTAGACGGGGCTCCTACGAGCAGTACTTC.

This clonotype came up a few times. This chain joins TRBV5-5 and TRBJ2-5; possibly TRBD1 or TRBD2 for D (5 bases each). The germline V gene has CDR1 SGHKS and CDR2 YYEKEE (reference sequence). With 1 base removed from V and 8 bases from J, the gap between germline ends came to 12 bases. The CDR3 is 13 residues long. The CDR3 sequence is CASSLRDHKTQYF. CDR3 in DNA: TGTGCCAGCAGCTTGAGGGACCACAAAACCCAGTACTTC.

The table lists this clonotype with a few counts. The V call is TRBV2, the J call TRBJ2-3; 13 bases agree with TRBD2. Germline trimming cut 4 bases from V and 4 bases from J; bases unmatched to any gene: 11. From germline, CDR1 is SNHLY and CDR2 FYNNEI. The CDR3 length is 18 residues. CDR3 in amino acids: CASSGPLAGGPGADTQYF. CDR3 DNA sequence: TGTGCCAGCAGTGGTCCACTAGCGGGAGGGCCGGGGGCAGATACGCAGTATTTT.

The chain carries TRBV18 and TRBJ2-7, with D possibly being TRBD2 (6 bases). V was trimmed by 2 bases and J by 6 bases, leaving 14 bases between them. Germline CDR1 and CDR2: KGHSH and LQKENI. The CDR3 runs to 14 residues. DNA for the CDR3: TGTGCCAGCTCACCAAGGAGGGGAGAGTCCGAGCAGTACGTC. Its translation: CASSPRRGESEQYV.

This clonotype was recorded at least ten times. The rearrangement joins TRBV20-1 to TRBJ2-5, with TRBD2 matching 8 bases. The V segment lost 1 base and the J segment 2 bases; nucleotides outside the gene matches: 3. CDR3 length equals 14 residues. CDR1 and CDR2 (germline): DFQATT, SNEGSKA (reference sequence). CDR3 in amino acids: CSARGAGDQETQYF. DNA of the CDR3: TGCAGTGCTAGAGGAGCGGGGGATCAAGAGACCCAGTACTTC.

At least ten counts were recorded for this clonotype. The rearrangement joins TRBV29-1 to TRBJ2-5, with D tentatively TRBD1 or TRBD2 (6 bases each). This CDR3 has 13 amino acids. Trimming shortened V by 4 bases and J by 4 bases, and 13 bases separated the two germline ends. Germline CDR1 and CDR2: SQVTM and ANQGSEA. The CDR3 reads CSVGPGARETQYF. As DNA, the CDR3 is TGCAGCGTTGGCCCGGGGGCCCGAGAGACCCAGTACTTC.

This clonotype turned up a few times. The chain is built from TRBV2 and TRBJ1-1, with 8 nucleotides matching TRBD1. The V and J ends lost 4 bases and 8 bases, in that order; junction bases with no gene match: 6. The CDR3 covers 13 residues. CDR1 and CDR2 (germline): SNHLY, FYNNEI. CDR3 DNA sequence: TGTGCCAGCAGTGCCGACAGGGGAGGAGAAGCTTTCTTT. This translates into CASSADRGGEAFF.

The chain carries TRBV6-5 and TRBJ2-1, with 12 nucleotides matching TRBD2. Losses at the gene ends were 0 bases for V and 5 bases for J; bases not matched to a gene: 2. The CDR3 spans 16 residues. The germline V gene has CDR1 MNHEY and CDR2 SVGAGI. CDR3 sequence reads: CASSYSPSGGDNEQFF. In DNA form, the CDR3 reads TGTGCCAGCAGTTACTCGCCTAGCGGGGGGGACAATGAGCAGTTCTTC.

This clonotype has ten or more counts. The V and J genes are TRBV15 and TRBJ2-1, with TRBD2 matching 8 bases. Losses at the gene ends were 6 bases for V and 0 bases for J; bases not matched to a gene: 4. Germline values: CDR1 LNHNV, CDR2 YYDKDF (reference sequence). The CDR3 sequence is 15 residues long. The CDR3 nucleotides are TGTGCCACCAGAGAAAGCGGGAGCTCCTACAATGAGCAGTTCTTC. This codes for CATRESGSSYNEQFF. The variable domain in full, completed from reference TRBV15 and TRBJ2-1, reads DAMVIQNPRYQVTQFGKPVTLSCSQTLNHNVMYWYQQKSSQAPKLLFHYYDKDFNNEADTPDNFQSRRPNTSFCFLDIRSPGLGDTAMYLCATRESGSSYNEQFFGPGTRLTVL.

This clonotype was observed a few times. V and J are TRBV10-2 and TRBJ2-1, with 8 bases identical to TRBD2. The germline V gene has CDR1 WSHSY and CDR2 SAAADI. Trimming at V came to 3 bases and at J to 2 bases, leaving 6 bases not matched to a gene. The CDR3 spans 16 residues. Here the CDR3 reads CASSDIRGGTYNEQFF. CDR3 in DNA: TGCGCCAGCAGTGACATACGGGGGGGAACCTACAATGAGCAGTTCTTC.

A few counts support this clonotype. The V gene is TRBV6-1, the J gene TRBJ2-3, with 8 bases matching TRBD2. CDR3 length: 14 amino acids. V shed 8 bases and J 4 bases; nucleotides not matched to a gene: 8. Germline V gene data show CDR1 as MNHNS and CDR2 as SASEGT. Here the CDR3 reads CASAPGLESDTQYF. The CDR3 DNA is TGTGCCAGCGCACCGGGACTAGAGTCAGATACGCAGTATTTT.

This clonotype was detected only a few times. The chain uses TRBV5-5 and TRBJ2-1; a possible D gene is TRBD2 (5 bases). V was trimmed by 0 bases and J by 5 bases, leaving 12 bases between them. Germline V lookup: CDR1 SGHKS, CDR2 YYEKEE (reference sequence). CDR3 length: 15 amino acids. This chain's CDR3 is CASSLVLALNNEQFF. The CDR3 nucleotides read TGTGCCAGCAGCTTGGTCCTAGCCCTTAACAATGAGCAGTTCTTC.

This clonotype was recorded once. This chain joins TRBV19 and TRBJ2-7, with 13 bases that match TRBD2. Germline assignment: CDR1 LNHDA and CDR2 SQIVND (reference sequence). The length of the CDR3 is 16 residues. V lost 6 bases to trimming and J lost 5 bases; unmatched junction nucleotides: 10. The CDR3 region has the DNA TGTGCCAGTAGCCCCCGGGCGACTAGCGGGAGGAACGAGCAGTACTTC. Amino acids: CASSPRATSGRNEQYF. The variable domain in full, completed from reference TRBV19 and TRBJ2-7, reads DGGITQSPKYLFRKEGQNVTLSCEQNLNHDAMYWYRQDPGQGLRLIYYSQIVNDFQKGDIAEGYSVSREKKESFPLTVTSAQKNPTAFYLCASSPRATSGRNEQYFGPGTRLTVT.